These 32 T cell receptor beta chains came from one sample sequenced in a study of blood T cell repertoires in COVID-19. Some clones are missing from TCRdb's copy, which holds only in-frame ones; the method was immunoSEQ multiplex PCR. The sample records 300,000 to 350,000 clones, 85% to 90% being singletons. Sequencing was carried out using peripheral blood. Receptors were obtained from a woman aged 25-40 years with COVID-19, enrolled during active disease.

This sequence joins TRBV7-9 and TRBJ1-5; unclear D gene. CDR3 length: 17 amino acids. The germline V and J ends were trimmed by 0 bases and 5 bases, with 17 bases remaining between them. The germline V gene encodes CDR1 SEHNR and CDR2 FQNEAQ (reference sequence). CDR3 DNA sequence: TGTGCCAGCAGCTTAGCGCCGGGCCTACTGGAGGATCAGCCCCAGCATTTT. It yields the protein CASSLAPGLLEDQPQHF.

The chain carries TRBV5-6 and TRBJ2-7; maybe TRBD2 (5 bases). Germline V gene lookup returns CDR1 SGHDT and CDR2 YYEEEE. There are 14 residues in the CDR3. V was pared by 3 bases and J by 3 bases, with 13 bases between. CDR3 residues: CASSSTTGIYEQYF. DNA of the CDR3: TGTGCCAGCAGCTCTACGACGGGAATCTACGAGCAGTACTTC.

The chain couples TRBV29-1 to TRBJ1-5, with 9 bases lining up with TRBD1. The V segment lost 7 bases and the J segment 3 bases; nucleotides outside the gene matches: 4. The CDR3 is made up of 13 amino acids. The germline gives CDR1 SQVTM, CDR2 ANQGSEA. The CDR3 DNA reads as TGCAGCGCCCGGACAGGGGACAATCAGCCCCAGCATTTT. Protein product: CSARTGDNQPQHF.

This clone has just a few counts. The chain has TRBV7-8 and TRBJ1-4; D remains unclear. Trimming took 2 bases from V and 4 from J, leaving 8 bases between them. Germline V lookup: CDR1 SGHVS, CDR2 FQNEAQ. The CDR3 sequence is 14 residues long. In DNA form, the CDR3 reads TGTGCCAGCAGCTTATATTCGGTTAATGAAAAACTGTTTTTT. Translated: CASSLYSVNEKLFF.

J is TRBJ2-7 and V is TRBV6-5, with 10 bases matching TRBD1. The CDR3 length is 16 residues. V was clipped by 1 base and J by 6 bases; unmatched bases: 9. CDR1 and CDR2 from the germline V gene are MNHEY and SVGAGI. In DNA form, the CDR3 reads TGTGCCAGCAGTTACTTTGGGACAGGGGAGGGCGGCGAGCAGTACTTC. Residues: CASSYFGTGEGGEQYF.

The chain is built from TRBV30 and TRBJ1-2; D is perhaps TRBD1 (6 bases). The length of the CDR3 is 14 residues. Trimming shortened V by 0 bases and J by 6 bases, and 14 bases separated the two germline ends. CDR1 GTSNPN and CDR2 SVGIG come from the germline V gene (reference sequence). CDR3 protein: CAWSVPAGVDGYTF. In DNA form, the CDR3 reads TGTGCCTGGAGTGTACCCGCAGGGGTCGATGGCTACACCTTC.

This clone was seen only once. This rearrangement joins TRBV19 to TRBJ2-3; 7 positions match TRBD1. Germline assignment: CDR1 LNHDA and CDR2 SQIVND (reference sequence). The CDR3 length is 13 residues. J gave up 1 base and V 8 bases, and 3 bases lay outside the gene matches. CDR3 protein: CASRQGGTDTQYF. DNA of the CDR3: TGTGCCAGTCGACAGGGCGGCACAGATACGCAGTATTTT.

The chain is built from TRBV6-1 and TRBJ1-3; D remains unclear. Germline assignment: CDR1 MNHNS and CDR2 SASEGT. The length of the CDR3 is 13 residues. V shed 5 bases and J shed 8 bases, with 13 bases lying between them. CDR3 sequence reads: CASSSLLPDTIYF. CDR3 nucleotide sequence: TGTGCCAGCAGTTCCCTTCTCCCGGACACCATATATTTT.

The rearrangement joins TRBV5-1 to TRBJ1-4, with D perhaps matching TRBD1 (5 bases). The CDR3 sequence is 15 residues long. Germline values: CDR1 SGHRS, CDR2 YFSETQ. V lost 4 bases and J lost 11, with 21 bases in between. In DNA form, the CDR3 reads TGCGCCAGCAGCCCCCGCGGGGCCTCGGTGGAGAAACTGTTTTTT. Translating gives CASSPRGASVEKLFF. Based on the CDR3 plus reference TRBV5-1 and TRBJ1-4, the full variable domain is KAGVTQTPRYLIKTRGQQVTLSCSPISGHRSVSWYQQTPGQGLQFLFEYFSETQRNKGNFPGRFSGRQFSNSRSEMNVSTLELGDSALYLCASSPRGASVEKLFFGSGTQLSVL.

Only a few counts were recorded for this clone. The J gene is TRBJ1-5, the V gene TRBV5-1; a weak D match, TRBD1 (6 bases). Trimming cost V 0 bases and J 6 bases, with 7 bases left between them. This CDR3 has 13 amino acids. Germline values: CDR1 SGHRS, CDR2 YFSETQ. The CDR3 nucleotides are TGCGCCAGCAGCTTGGCGACAGGTCAGCCCCAGCATTTT. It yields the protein CASSLATGQPQHF.

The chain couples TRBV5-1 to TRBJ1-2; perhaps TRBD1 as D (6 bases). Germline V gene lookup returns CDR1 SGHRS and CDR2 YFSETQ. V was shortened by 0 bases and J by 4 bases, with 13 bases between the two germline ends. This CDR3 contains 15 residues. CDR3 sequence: CASSLGTGQPYGYTF. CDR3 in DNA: TGCGCCAGCAGCTTGGGTACAGGGCAGCCCTATGGCTACACCTTC. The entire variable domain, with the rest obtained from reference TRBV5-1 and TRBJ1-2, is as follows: KAGVTQTPRYLIKTRGQQVTLSCSPISGHRSVSWYQQTPGQGLQFLFEYFSETQRNKGNFPGRFSGRQFSNSRSEMNVSTLELGDSALYLCASSLGTGQPYGYTFGSGTRLTVV.

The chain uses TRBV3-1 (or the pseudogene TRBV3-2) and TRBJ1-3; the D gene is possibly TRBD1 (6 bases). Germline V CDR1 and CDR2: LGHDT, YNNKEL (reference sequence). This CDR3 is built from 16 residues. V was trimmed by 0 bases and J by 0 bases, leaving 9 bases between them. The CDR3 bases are TGTGCCAGCAGCCAAGAGGGACAAATCTCTGGAAACACCATATATTTT. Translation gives CASSQEGQISGNTIYF.

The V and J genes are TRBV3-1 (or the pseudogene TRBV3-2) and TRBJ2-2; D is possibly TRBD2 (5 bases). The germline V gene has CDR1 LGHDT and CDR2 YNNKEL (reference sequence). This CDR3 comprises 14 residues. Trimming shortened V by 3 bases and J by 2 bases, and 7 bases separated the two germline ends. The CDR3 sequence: CASSQSGNTGELFF. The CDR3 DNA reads TGTGCCAGCAGCCAGAGCGGCAACACCGGGGAGCTGTTTTTT.

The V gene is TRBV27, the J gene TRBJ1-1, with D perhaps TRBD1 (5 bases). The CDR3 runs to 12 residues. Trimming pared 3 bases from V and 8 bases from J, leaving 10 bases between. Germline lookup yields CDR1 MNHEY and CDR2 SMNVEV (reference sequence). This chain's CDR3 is CASSFWGGEAFF. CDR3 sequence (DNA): TGTGCCAGCAGTTTTTGGGGGGGAGAAGCTTTCTTT.

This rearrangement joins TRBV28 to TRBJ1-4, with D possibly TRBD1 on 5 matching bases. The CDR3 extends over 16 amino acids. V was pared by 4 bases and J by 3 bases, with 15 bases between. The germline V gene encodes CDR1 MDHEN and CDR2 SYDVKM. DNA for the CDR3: TGTGCCAGCAGTTCCCATGCGACGGGGGCTAATGAAAAACTGTTTTTT. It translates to CASSSHATGANEKLFF.

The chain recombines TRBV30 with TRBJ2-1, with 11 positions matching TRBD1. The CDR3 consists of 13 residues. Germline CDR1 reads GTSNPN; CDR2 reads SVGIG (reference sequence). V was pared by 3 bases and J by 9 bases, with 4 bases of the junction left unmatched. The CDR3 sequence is CAWSLGTGGEQFF. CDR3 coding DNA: TGTGCCTGGAGCTTAGGGACAGGGGGTGAGCAGTTCTTC.

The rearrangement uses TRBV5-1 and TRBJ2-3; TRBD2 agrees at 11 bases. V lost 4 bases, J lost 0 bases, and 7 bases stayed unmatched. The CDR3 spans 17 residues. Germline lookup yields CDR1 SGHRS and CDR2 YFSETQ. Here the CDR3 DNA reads TGCGCCAGCAGCCAGGGACTAGCGGACACTAGCACAGATACGCAGTATTTT. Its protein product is CASSQGLADTSTDTQYF.

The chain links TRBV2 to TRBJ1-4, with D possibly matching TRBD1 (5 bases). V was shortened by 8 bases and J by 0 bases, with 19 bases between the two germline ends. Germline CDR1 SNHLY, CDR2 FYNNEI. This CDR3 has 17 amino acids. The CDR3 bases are TGTGCCAGCGGGTTAGGACACAACCTTGCAACTAATGAAAAACTGTTTTTT. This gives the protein CASGLGHNLATNEKLFF.

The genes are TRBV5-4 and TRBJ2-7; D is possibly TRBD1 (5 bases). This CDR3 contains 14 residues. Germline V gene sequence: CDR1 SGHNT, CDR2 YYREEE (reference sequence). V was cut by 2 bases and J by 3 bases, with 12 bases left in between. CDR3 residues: CASSLPGPGYEQYF. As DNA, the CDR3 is TGTGCCAGCAGCTTACCAGGGCCTGGCTACGAGCAGTACTTC. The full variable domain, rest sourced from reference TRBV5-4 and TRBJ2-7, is ETGVTQSPTHLIKTRGQQVTLRCSSQSGHNTVSWYQQALGQGPQFIFQYYREEENGRGNFPPRFSGLQFPNYSSELNVNALELDDSALYLCASSLPGPGYEQYFGPGTRLTVT.

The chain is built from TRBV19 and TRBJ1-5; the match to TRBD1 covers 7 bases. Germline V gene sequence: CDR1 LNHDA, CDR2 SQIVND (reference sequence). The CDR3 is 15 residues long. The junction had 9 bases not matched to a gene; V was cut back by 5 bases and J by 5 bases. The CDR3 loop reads CASSATGQIDQPQHF. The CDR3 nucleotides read TGTGCCAGTAGTGCTACGGGACAGATTGATCAGCCCCAGCATTTT.

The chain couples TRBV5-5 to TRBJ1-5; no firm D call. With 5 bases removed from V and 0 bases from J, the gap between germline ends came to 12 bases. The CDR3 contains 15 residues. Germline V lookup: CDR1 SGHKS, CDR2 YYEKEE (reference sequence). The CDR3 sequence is CASSSTEYSNQPQHF. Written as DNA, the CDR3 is TGTGCCAGCAGTTCCACAGAATATAGCAATCAGCCCCAGCATTTT.

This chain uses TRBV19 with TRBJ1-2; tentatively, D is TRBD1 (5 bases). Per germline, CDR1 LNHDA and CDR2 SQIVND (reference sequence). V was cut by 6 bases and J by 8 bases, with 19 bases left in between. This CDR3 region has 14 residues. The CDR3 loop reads CASSPTQGSWGYTF. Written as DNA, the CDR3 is TGTGCCAGTAGCCCGACGCAGGGATCTTGGGGCTACACCTTC. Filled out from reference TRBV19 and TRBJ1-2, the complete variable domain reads DGGITQSPKYLFRKEGQNVTLSCEQNLNHDAMYWYRQDPGQGLRLIYYSQIVNDFQKGDIAEGYSVSREKKESFPLTVTSAQKNPTAFYLCASSPTQGSWGYTFGSGTRLTVV.

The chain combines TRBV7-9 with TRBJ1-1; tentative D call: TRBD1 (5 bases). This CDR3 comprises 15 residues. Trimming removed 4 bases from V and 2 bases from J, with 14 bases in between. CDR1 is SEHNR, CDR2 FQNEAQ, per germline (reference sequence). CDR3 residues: CASSSQGLANTEAFF. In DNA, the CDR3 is TGTGCCAGCAGCTCGCAGGGTTTGGCCAACACTGAAGCTTTCTTT.

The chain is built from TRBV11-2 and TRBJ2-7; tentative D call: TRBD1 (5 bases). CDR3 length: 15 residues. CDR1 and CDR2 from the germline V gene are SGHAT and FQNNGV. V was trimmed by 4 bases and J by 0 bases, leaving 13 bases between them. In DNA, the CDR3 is TGTGCCAGCAGCTCACAGGCGCAAAGCTCCTACGAGCAGTACTTC. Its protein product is CASSSQAQSSYEQYF.

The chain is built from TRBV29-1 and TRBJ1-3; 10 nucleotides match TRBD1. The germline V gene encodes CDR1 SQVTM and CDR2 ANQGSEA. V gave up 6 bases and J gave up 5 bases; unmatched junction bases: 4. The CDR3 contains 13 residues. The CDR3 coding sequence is TGCAGCGTCGCGACAGGGGGCAGAAACACCATATATTTT. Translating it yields CSVATGGRNTIYF.

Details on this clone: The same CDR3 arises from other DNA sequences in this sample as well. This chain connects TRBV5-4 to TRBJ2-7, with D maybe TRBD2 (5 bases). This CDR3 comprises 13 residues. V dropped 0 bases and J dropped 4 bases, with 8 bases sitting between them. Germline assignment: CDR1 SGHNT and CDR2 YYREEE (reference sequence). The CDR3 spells CASSLGGGYEQYF. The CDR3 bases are TGTGCCAGCAGCTTGGGAGGCGGGTACGAGCAGTACTTC.

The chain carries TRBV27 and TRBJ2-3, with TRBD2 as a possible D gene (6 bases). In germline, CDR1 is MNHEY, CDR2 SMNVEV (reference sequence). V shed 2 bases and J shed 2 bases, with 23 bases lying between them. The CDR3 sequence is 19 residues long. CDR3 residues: CASSLLPLVGGAATDTQYF. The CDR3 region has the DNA TGTGCCAGCAGTTTACTCCCCCTTGTGGGAGGCGCCGCCACAGATACGCAGTATTTT.

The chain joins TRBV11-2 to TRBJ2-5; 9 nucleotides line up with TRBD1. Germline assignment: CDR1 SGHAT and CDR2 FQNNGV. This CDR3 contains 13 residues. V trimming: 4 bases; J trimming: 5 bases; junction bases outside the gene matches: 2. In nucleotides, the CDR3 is TGTGCCAGCAGCTGGGGACAGGGTGAGACCCAGTACTTC. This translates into CASSWGQGETQYF.

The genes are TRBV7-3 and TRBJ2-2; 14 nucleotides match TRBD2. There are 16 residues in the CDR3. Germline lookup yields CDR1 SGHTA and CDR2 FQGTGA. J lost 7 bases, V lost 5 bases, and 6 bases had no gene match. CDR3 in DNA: TGTGCCAGCAGCGCCCCGGGACTAGCGGGAGTCGGGGAGCTGTTTTTT. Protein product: CASSAPGLAGVGELFF.

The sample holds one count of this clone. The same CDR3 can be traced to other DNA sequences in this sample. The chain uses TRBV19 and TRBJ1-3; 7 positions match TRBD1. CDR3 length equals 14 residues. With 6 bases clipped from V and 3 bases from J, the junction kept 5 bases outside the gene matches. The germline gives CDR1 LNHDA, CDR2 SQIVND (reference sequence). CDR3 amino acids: CASSIQGYGNTIYF. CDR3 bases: TGTGCCAGTAGCATACAGGGGTATGGAAACACCATATATTTT.

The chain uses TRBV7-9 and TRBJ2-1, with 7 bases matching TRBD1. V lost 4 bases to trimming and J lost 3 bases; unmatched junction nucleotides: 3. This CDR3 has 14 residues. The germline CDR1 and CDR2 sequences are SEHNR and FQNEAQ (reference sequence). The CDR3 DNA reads TGTGCCAGCAGCTCCTGGACAGGCTACAATGAGCAGTTCTTC. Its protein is CASSSWTGYNEQFF.

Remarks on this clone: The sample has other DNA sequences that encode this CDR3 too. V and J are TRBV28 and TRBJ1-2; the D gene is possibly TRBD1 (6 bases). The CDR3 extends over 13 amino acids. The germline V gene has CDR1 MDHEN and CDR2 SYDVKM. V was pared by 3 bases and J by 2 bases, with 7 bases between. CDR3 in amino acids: CASSFTGNYGYTF. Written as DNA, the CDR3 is TGTGCCAGCAGTTTTACAGGGAACTATGGCTACACCTTC.